This T cell receptor (beta chain) was captured in a study of T cell changes during pregnancy in multiple sclerosis. Clones were sequenced by immunoSEQ multiplex PCR, and TCRdb holds only the in-frame ones, with some missing. The sample has tens of thousands of clones; approximately 89% are singletons. The clonotype originates from a female donor in good health, enrolled as a control in a pregnancy study. The material was CD4+ T cells from peripheral blood mononuclear cells, obtained in the second trimester of pregnancy.

CDR3: CASSVTSGETGELFF. The DNA of the CDR3 is TGCGCCAGCAGCGTCACTAGCGGGGAGACCGGGGAGCTGTTTTTT. The rearrangement joins TRBV5-1 to TRBJ2-2, with 10 bases aligning to TRBD2. Trimming removed 4 bases from V and 5 bases from J; junction bases left unmatched: 5. This CDR3 is built from 15 residues. Germline CDR1 and CDR2: SGHRS and YFSETQ.